This entry lists 29 T cell receptor beta chains sequenced from one sample in a study of T cell clones after liver transplantation. The method was immunoSEQ multiplex PCR; TCRdb's version includes in-frame clones alone and lacks a portion of them. This repertoire shows 75,000 to 85,000 clones, 70% to 90% found once; its top ten account for less than 3.5%. The sequences come from CD4+ T cells from blood, collected at the 22-month timepoint. The receptors stem from a human patient who received a liver transplant. Some T cells may arise from the graft donor.

The rearrangement uses TRBV6-5 and TRBJ1-4; weak D call: TRBD1 (6 bases). From germline, CDR1 is MNHEY and CDR2 SVGAGI. The CDR3 runs 14 residues. V lost 2 bases and J lost 7, with 11 bases in between. The chain's CDR3 is CASSYRSGVEKLFF. Here the CDR3 DNA reads TGTGCCAGCAGTTACCGGTCAGGGGTTGAAAAACTGTTTTTT.

The rearrangement links TRBV7-3 to TRBJ2-7; D gene uncertain. V shed 5 bases and J shed 5 bases, with 13 bases lying between them. The CDR3 loop spans 13 amino acids. CDR1 SGHTA and CDR2 FQGTGA come from the germline V gene. CDR3 region: CASSLSFLNEQYF. Here the CDR3 DNA reads TGTGCCAGCAGCCTCTCGTTCCTTAACGAGCAGTACTTC. Filled out from reference TRBV7-3 and TRBJ2-7, the complete variable domain reads GAGVSQTPSNKVTEKGKYVELRCDPISGHTALYWYRQSLGQGPEFLIYFQGTGAADDSGLPNDRFFAVRPEGSVSTLKIQRTERGDSAVYLCASSLSFLNEQYFGPGTRLTVT.

V is TRBV10-1 and J is TRBJ1-2, with D possibly being TRBD1 (5 bases). Germline V gene sequence: CDR1 WNHNN, CDR2 SYGVQD (reference sequence). Trimming shortened V by 6 bases and J by 5 bases, and 19 bases separated the two germline ends. The CDR3 consists of 15 residues. This CDR3 is CASSPDTQRVYGYTF. The CDR3 region has the DNA TGCGCCAGCAGCCCGGACACCCAGAGGGTGTATGGCTACACCTTC.

CDR3: CASSYEGHGDEKLFF. The CDR3 DNA reads as TGTGCCAGTAGCTACGAGGGACATGGGGATGAAAAACTGTTTTTT. This sequence joins TRBV19 and TRBJ1-4, with a weak D call TRBD1 (6 bases). This CDR3 is built from 15 residues. CDR1 LNHDA and CDR2 SQIVND come from the germline V gene (reference sequence). Trimming cost V 6 bases and J 6 bases, with 17 bases left between them.

The rearrangement links TRBV2 to TRBJ2-1; D remains ambiguous. Germline V gives CDR1 SNHLY, CDR2 FYNNEI. Trimming removed 6 bases at V and 8 bases at J, with 8 bases between. This CDR3 spans 11 amino acids. CDR3 coding DNA: TGTGCCAGCAGGCTAAACGATGAGCAGTTCTTC. Amino acids: CASRLNDEQFF.

The chain links TRBV6-5 to TRBJ1-6; D uncertain. Germline V gives CDR1 MNHEY, CDR2 SVGAGI. Trimming took off 9 bases at V and 18 bases at J, with 9 bases between the two ends. This CDR3 region has 8 residues. CDR3 in DNA: TGTGCCAGTTCGAGACCCCACTTT. Translated, it gives CASSRPHF.

The rearrangement joins TRBV6-5 to TRBJ2-7; D possibly corresponds to TRBD1 (6 bases). This CDR3 has 14 amino acids. Looked up from germline, CDR1 is MNHEY and CDR2 is SVGAGI. V lost 6 bases, J lost 4 bases, and 16 bases lay in between. CDR3 amino acids: CASSRTGIGYEQYF. CDR3 sequence (DNA): TGTGCCAGCAGCCGCACAGGGATCGGTTACGAGCAGTACTTC.

The CDR3 DNA reads TGCGCCAGCAGCTTCGGGACAGACACAGATACGCAGTATTTT. Amino acid sequence: CASSFGTDTDTQYF. This chain uses TRBV4-3 with TRBJ2-3, with 7 bases matching TRBD1. Looked up from germline, CDR1 is LGHNA and CDR2 is YSLEER. The CDR3 covers 14 residues. With 5 bases clipped from V and 2 bases from J, the junction kept 4 bases outside the gene matches.

This clone has a single count. The chain couples TRBV15 to TRBJ1-4; D ambiguous. The V and J ends lost 0 bases and 5 bases respectively, with 13 bases between them. This CDR3 is built from 16 residues. CDR1 is LNHNV, CDR2 YYDKDF, per germline (reference sequence). CDR3 protein: CATSREYGGLNEKLFF. The CDR3, as DNA: TGTGCCACCAGCAGAGAGTATGGAGGGCTGAATGAAAAACTGTTTTTT.

This chain uses TRBV5-1 with TRBJ1-3, with unresolved D. The germline V and J ends were trimmed by 0 bases and 0 bases, with 10 bases remaining between them. The CDR3 runs 16 residues. The germline V gene has CDR1 SGHRS and CDR2 YFSETQ. This CDR3 is CASSLDSDRSGNTIYF. CDR3 nucleotides: TGCGCCAGCAGCTTGGACAGCGACCGCTCTGGAAACACCATATATTTT.

The rearrangement uses TRBV7-2 and TRBJ2-3, with D possibly matching TRBD2 (6 bases). V was cut by 3 bases and J by 10 bases, with 11 bases left in between. The CDR3 is made up of 12 amino acids. Germline CDR1 SGHTA, CDR2 FQGNSA. This CDR3 is CASSFVSGAQYF. CDR3 bases: TGTGCCAGCAGCTTCGTCTCGGGGGCGCAGTATTTT.

The rearrangement joins TRBV6-4 to TRBJ2-3; TRBD2 agrees at 9 bases. The CDR3 is made up of 15 amino acids. V lost 3 bases, J lost 2 bases, and 3 bases stayed unmatched. Germline loops: CDR1 MRHNA, CDR2 SNTAGT. The CDR3 spells CASSEVAGATDTQYF. The DNA for the CDR3 is TGTGCCAGCAGTGAAGTAGCGGGGGCCACAGATACGCAGTATTTT.

The rearrangement links TRBV30 to TRBJ1-3; D remains ambiguous. The CDR3 consists of 13 residues. V shed 5 bases and J shed 0 bases, with 8 bases lying between them. CDR1 is GTSNPN, CDR2 SVGIG, per germline (reference sequence). CDR3 region: CAWGLSSGNTIYF. The CDR3 DNA is TGTGCCTGGGGGTTGAGCTCTGGAAACACCATATATTTT.

The chain joins TRBV28 to TRBJ1-1; tentative D call: TRBD1 (5 bases). The CDR3 runs 10 residues. Germline-derived CDR1 and CDR2 are MDHEN and SYDVKM. Trimming shortened V by 9 bases and J by 6 bases, and 8 bases separated the two germline ends. CDR3 bases: TGTGCCAGTCAGGGATCTGAAGCTTTCTTT. It encodes CASQGSEAFF. The complete variable domain, with remaining parts taken from reference TRBV28 and TRBJ1-1, reads DVKVTQSSRYLVKRTGEKVFLECVQDMDHENMFWYRQDPGLGLRLIYFSYDVKMKEKGDIPEGYSVSREKKERFSLILESASTNQTSMYLCASQGSEAFFGQGTRLTVV.

V and J are TRBV5-4 and TRBJ2-5, with 10 positions matching TRBD2. The germline gives CDR1 SGHNT, CDR2 YYREEE (reference sequence). The CDR3 length is 18 residues. V dropped 0 bases and J dropped 1; count of bases not matched to a gene: 9. CDR3: CASSLGQREGRGQETQYF. DNA of the CDR3: TGTGCCAGCAGCTTGGGCCAGCGGGAGGGCCGGGGCCAAGAGACCCAGTACTTC.

The chain combines TRBV5-1 with TRBJ1-4; D may be TRBD1 (5 bases). V was shortened by 0 bases and J by 7 bases, with 13 bases between the two germline ends. The CDR3 is 15 amino acids. CDR1 is SGHRS, CDR2 YFSETQ, per germline. The CDR3 coding sequence is TGCGCCAGCAGCTTGGCGGATAGGGGAGGTGAAAAACTGTTTTTT. It is translated as CASSLADRGGEKLFF.

The V and J genes are TRBV15 and TRBJ1-6, with TRBD1 matching 7 bases. The CDR3 consists of 14 residues. The V gene's germline CDR1 is LNHNV and CDR2 YYDKDF (reference sequence). With V trimmed by 5 bases and J by 7 bases, 5 bases remained unmatched. The CDR3 DNA reads TGTGCCACCAGCCCCGGGACAGCGAATTCACCCCTCCACTTT. It translates to CATSPGTANSPLHF.

This chain uses TRBV4-3 with TRBJ2-2, with D perhaps matching TRBD1 or TRBD2 (6 bases each). The CDR3 has 17 amino acids. CDR1 and CDR2 (germline): LGHNA, YSLEER. V lost 0 bases and J 1 base, leaving 12 bases between the germline ends. As DNA, the CDR3 is TGCGCCAGCAGCCAAGATGGAGGGGGGCAGAACACCGGGGAGCTGTTTTTT. Translating it yields CASSQDGGGQNTGELFF.

The gene calls are TRBV7-2 and TRBJ2-7; D possibly matches TRBD1 or TRBD2 (5 bases each). V lost 2 bases, J lost 3 bases, and 11 bases lay in between. Germline V CDR1 and CDR2: SGHTA, FQGNSA. This CDR3 contains 14 residues. The CDR3 DNA reads as TGTGCCAGCAGCTTAAGGCTGGGGGTCTACGAGCAGTACTTC. Protein: CASSLRLGVYEQYF.

The sample holds one count of this clone. The CDR3 sequence is CASSVGLAGANVDEQFF. For the CDR3, the DNA is TGTGCCAGCAGCGTAGGGCTAGCGGGAGCCAACGTAGATGAGCAGTTCTTC. The chain couples TRBV9 to TRBJ2-1; 10 bases are a match to TRBD2. CDR1 is SGDLS, CDR2 YYNGEE, per germline. After removal of 0 bases from V and 8 bases from J, the junction contained 11 bases not matched to a gene. The CDR3 sequence is 17 residues long.

The CDR3: CASSLTGNTEAFF. CDR3 coding DNA: TGTGCCAGCAGTTTGACAGGGAACACTGAAGCTTTCTTT. V usage is TRBV6-5 and J usage is TRBJ1-1; D may be TRBD1 (6 bases). CDR1 MNHEY and CDR2 SVGAGI come from the germline V gene. V was shortened by 4 bases and J by 1 base, with 7 bases between the two germline ends. The CDR3 spans 13 residues.

This chain links TRBV11-3 with TRBJ2-1, with a possible D match to TRBD1 (6 bases). Per germline, CDR1 SGHNT and CDR2 YENEEA. V dropped 3 bases and J dropped 2 bases, with 8 bases sitting between them. The CDR3 contains 14 residues. The CDR3: CASSLGQTYNEQFF. The CDR3 region has the DNA TGTGCCAGCAGCTTGGGACAAACCTACAATGAGCAGTTCTTC.

The count of this clone is one. This chain connects TRBV5-1 to TRBJ2-3; D gene unclear. The CDR3 length is 12 residues. Germline values: CDR1 SGHRS, CDR2 YFSETQ. V lost 0 bases to trimming and J lost 6 bases, with 5 bases between them. The CDR3 nucleotides read TGCGCCAGCAGCTTGGAATTTGATACGCAGTATTTT. Translating gives CASSLEFDTQYF.

The chain recombines TRBV11-3 with TRBJ2-2, with 8 bases that match TRBD2. V gave up 5 bases and J gave up 4 bases; unmatched junction bases: 3. CDR1 and CDR2 from the germline V gene are SGHNT and YENEEA. The CDR3 contains 14 residues. The CDR3 spells CASSPRGGTGELFF. Written as DNA, the CDR3 is TGTGCCAGCAGCCCACGGGGGGGCACCGGGGAGCTGTTTTTT. Full variable domain (rest looked up from reference TRBV11-3 and TRBJ2-2): EAGVVQSPRYKIIEKKQPVAFWCNPISGHNTLYWYLQNLGQGPELLIRYENEEAVDDSQLPKDRFSAERLKGVDSTLKIQPAELGDSAVYLCASSPRGGTGELFFGEGSRLTVL.

This chain uses TRBV25-1 with TRBJ2-3; the D gene is possibly TRBD2 (5 bases). CDR3 length equals 13 residues. CDR1 and CDR2 (germline): MGHDK, SYGVNS. V dropped 8 bases and J dropped 1 base, with 10 bases sitting between them. The CDR3 sequence: CASANGGTDTQYF. CDR3 nucleotide sequence: TGTGCCAGCGCTAACGGGGGCACAGATACGCAGTATTTT.

This clone was recorded once. This rearrangement joins TRBV7-2 to TRBJ1-5; 10 nucleotides line up with TRBD1. Germline values: CDR1 SGHTA, CDR2 FQGNSA. There are 16 residues in the CDR3. Unmatched junction bases numbered 5, after V lost 1 base and J lost 5 bases. The CDR3 bases are TGTGCCAGCAGCTTAGGCGGACAGGGGGGACATCAGCCCCAGCATTTT. It encodes CASSLGGQGGHQPQHF.

This rearrangement joins TRBV2 to TRBJ2-1; D gene unclear. CDR1 SNHLY and CDR2 FYNNEI come from the germline V gene. The CDR3 totals 12 residues. Trimming left V 6 bases short and J 7 bases short, with 10 bases between. CDR3 DNA: TGTGCCAGCAGAGAGGACGGGAATGAGCAGTTCTTC. Protein: CASREDGNEQFF.

The chain links TRBV10-1 to TRBJ2-1; TRBD2 matches at 11 bases. The V segment lost 5 bases and the J segment 8 bases; nucleotides outside the gene matches: 8. CDR3 length: 15 amino acids. Germline V gene data show CDR1 as WNHNN and CDR2 as SYGVQD (reference sequence). The CDR3 sequence is CASSKGSGGAYEQFF. CDR3 DNA: TGCGCCAGCAGTAAAGGTAGCGGGGGGGCCTATGAGCAGTTCTTC.

This sequence joins TRBV6-1 and TRBJ2-1; tentative D call: TRBD1 (8 bases). V lost 2 bases, J lost 9 bases, and 17 bases lay in between. Germline loops: CDR1 MNHNS, CDR2 SASEGT. The CDR3 is 15 residues long. The CDR3 loop reads CASSERNRGGSEQFF. CDR3 DNA: TGTGCCAGCAGTGAACGCAACAGGGGGGGGAGTGAGCAGTTCTTC.